Given below is one TCR beta chain in context. The antigen is not known. This sample stems from a study of T cell repertoires in cytomegalovirus infection. One entry per CDR3 protein, called by TCRdb with MiXCR from the reads. This sample has some 180,000 distinct CDR3 sequences; about a sixth occur once, and the top ten carry approximately 25%. Regarding the study as a whole: Accumulated public TCR beta family frequency recognized individuals carrying CMV together with the relevant HLA.

The clonotype comes from a human donor in good health (CMV status not recorded). Some clones in this sample may be carry-over from other donors' samples. Sequences were obtained from CD8+ T cells from PBMCs.

CDR3 amino acids: CATSDRNTGELFF. The CDR3 DNA reads as TGTGCCACCAGTGATCGGAACACCGGGGAGCTGTTTTTT. The chain combines TRBV24-1 with TRBJ2-2; no reliable D call. The germline V and J ends were trimmed by 3 bases and 1 base, with 2 bases remaining between them. Germline V gives CDR1 KGHDR, CDR2 SFDVKD. The CDR3 loop spans 13 amino acids.